A single T cell receptor beta chain is shown here with its context. This clonotype has at least ten counts. The specificity of this receptor is unknown. The sample holds no much larger clone one base away, and base qualities are not on file. For CDR1 and CDR2, the germline V gene lists MNHNS and SASEGT. The CDR3 spans 16 residues, from the cysteine through the phenylalanine. Only CDR3 DNA remains: 48 bases, in frame from the first base. V is cut back by 3 bases and J by 3 bases, with 6 bases in the junction unmatched. Moderately to severely active disease, a Clinical Activity Score of at least 3, a NOSPECS grade of at least 4, and a duration under 3 months were present in ophthalmopathy patients. Exclusion was applied to patients with uncontrolled infections, other autoimmune diseases, pregnancy or lactation. Diagnoses were established on the basis of clinical symptoms, serum thyroxine and TRAb, thyroid ultrasound, and orbital computed tomography. Ficoll-Paque density gradient centrifugation was used to isolate PBMCs from 8 to 10 ml of fresh peripheral blood. Trizol reagent was used to extract total RNA, and RNA quality was then checked on an Agilent 2100 Bioanalyzer.

Amplification of TCR beta CDR3 regions was carried out from RNA transcripts. A first-round RT-PCR of the TCR CDR3 used the HTBI primer set with the Qiagen OneStep RT-PCR kit. Libraries were constructed in a second round of multiplex PCR, after which size selection and purification were performed. Libraries were sequenced paired-end with 100 bp reads on an Illumina HiSeq2000. From the authors' description of their analysis: SOAPnuke was used to process the raw data, removing reads that contained adapters or uncalled bases, had a mean Phred below 15, or lacked an exact match to the constant primer or identifier. COPE v1.2.5 was used to merge the high-quality paired reads, and each unique nucleotide sequence was defined as a clonotype. Clonotypes were aligned to IMGT TRBV, TRBD and TRBJ reference segments using MiTCR v1.1. Analysis was restricted to V-J combinations with a frequency above 0.0001, which covered about 99% of repertoires. The TCS score was defined as F50 (clonal expansion) divided by E x V (chaos), with BLOSUM62-based TCRdist calculated between CDR3 peptides within each V-J. Welch's t-statistics and random forest reduced roughly 500 V-J features to under 15, which were used in a naive Bayes classifier (R e1071). TCRdb reworked the public reads: Q25 trimming with fastp, MiXCR clone assembly, productive beta chains retained. CDR3 protein sequences are deduplicated, and each keeps its most common genes and DNA. These V and J calls are TCRdb output, not the study's own analysis. The sample table shows some 340,000 distinct CDR3 sequences, and roughly an eighth are seen once. The leading ten clones occupy roughly 33% of the sample.

The data are from a study of T cells in Graves' hyperthyroidism and ophthalmopathy (dated 2019 in TCRdb). About the full investigation: Peripheral blood was collected at initial diagnosis, before any treatment. Prospective prediction of ophthalmopathy was tested in an independent validation cohort consisting of fewer than 20 hyperthyroidism patients and over 15 patients who later progressed to ophthalmopathy. Thyroid tissue and blood T-cell repertoires from about 6 Graves' hyperthyroidism patients were also compared in the study. The roughly 91 discovery patients were randomly divided into training and test sets at a 7:3 ratio. According to the paper, TCR Vbeta CDR3 sequencing was carried out on 135 peripheral blood samples, which came from 40 to 45 ophthalmopathy, some 73 hyperthyroidism and around 17 progressor patients. Once sampling was done, hyperthyroidism patients were given methimazole at a starting dose of 30 mg daily, whereas ophthalmopathy patients were given high-dose intravenous methylprednisolone. To identify distinguishing TCR V-J signatures, a discovery cohort of 90 to 100 patients was used, comprising approximately 40 with Graves' ophthalmopathy and around 57 with stable Graves' hyperthyroidism. Beyond this particular receptor, the publication reports: Sample size was not statistically predetermined, and investigators were not blinded to group allocation. Most expanded thyroid clonotypes (frequency above 0.001) were also found in blood, which suggests that blood repertoires may mirror thyroid immune responses. A 13 V-J signature model separated ophthalmopathy from stable hyperthyroidism, with approximately 87% sensitivity and about 81% specificity in cross-validation and 80%/75% in testing. In validation, the model predicted progression to ophthalmopathy a median of around 6.5 months before onset, with roughly 70% sensitivity and almost 75% specificity.

Input material: blood. The sequence was collected from a woman between 35 and 50 years old with Graves' ophthalmopathy. The sequence joins TRBV6-1 to TRBJ2-1; the junction holds 9 bases that match TRBD2. The sequenced DNA is TGTGCCAGCAGTGACTCCGCTAGCGGGAACTACAATGAGCAGTTCTTC. Its protein is CASSDSASGNYNEQFF.